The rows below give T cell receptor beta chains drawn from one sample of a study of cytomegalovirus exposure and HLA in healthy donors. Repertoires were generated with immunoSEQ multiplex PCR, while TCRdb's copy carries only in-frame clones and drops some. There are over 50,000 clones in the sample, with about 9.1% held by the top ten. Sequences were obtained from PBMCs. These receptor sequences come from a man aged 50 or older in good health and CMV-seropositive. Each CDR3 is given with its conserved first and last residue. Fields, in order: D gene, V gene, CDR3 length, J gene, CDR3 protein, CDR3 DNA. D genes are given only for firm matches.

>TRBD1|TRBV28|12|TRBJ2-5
CADRQGRTTQYF
TGTGCCGACCGACAGGGGCGGACTACCCAGTACTTC
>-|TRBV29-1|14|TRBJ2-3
CSVEGRSSTDTQYF
TGCAGCGTTGAAGGCAGGTCTAGCACAGATACGCAGTATTTT
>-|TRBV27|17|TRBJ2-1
CASSPRPSLAALNEQFF
TGTGCCAGCAGTCCCCGCCCCAGTCTAGCAGCCCTGAATGAGCAGTTCTTC
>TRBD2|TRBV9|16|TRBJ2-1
CASSQEPGGGGNEQFF
TGTGCCAGCAGCCAAGAGCCGGGGGGGGGAGGCAATGAGCAGTTCTTC
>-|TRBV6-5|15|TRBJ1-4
CASSYGGDPAEKLFF
TGTGCCAGCAGTTACGGGGGGGACCCCGCCGAAAAACTGTTTTTT
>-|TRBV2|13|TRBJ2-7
CASIPQGAYEQYF
TGTGCCAGCATCCCACAGGGAGCCTACGAGCAGTACTTC
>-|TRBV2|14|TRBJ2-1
CASSEAREDGEQFF
TGTGCCAGCAGTGAAGCGCGTGAGGATGGCGAGCAGTTCTTC
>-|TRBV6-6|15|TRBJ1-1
CAPPGLWGLNTEAFF
TGTGCCCCCCCCGGCTTGTGGGGGCTGAACACTGAAGCTTTCTTT
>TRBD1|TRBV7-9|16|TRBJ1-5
CASSQQGAGSNQPQHF
TGTGCCAGCAGTCAACAGGGGGCCGGTAGCAATCAGCCCCAGCATTTT
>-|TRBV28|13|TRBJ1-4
CASSLGGNEKLFF
TGTGCCAGCAGTTTAGGCGGTAATGAAAAACTGTTTTTT
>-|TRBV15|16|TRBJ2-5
CATSRVAGGIQETQYF
TGTGCCACCAGCAGAGTGGCAGGGGGGATCCAAGAGACCCAGTACTTC
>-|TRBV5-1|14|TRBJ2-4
CASSLGAPGDIQYF
TGCGCCAGCAGCTTGGGTGCGCCGGGGGACATTCAGTACTTC
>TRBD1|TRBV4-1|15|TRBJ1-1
CASSTLGQGNTEAFF
TGCGCCAGCAGCACACTCGGACAGGGGAACACTGAAGCTTTCTTT
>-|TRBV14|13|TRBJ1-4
CASSRGHSEKLFF
TGTGCCAGCAGCCGGGGACACTCTGAAAAACTGTTTTTT
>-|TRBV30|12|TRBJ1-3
CAWSVLGNTIYF
TGTGCCTGGAGTGTACTAGGAAACACCATATATTTT
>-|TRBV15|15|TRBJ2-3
CATSSSGISTDTQYF
TGTGCCACCAGCAGTTCCGGGATTAGCACAGATACGCAGTATTTT
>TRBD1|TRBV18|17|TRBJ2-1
CASSPSRKTGGINEQFF
TGTGCCAGCTCACCCTCCAGGAAGACAGGGGGCATAAATGAGCAGTTCTTC
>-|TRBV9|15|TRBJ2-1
CASSAGISLGNEQFF
TGTGCCAGCAGCGCCGGGATCAGTCTGGGGAATGAGCAGTTCTTC
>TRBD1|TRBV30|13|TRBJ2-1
CAWWGQGDNEQFF
TGTGCCTGGTGGGGACAGGGGGACAATGAGCAGTTCTTC
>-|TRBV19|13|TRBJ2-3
CASSRQGTDTQYF
TGTGCCAGTAGTCGACAGGGCACAGATACGCAGTATTTT
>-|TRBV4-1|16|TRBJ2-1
CASSPVERSSYNEQFF
TGCGCCAGCAGCCCAGTCGAGCGCAGCTCCTACAATGAGCAGTTCTTC
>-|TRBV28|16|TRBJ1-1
CASSLDRGALNTEAFF
TGTGCCAGCAGTTTAGATCGGGGGGCTCTGAACACTGAAGCTTTCTTT
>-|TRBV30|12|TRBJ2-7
CALGGPGNEQYF
TGTGCCCTAGGGGGTCCGGGAAACGAGCAGTACTTC
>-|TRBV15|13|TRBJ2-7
CATSIEGKNEQYF
TGTGCCACCAGCATTGAGGGAAAAAACGAGCAGTACTTC
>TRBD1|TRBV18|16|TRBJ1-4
CASSPLTGTAGEKLFF
TGTGCCAGCTCACCTCTTACCGGGACAGCGGGTGAAAAACTGTTTTTT
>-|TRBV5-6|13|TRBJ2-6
CASSFAGANVLTF
TGTGCCAGCAGCTTCGCTGGGGCCAACGTCCTGACTTTC
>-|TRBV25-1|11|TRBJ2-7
CASSNTYEQYF
TGTGCCAGCAGCAACACCTACGAGCAGTACTTC
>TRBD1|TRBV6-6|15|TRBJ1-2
CASTSTGRANYGYTF
TGTGCCAGCACTTCGACAGGGCGGGCTAACTATGGCTACACCTTC
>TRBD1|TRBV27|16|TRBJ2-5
CASSTGTGTGQETQYF
TGTGCCAGCAGTACCGGGACAGGAACTGGGCAAGAGACCCAGTACTTC
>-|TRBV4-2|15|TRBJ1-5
CASSQEAVSNQPQHF
TGTGCCAGCAGCCAAGAGGCGGTTAGCAATCAGCCCCAGCATTTT
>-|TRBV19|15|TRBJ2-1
CASRPFGGADNEQFF
TGTGCCAGTAGACCGTTTGGGGGGGCCGACAATGAGCAGTTCTTC
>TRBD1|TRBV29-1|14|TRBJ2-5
CSVSAGQGAKTQYF
TGCAGCGTTTCAGCGGGACAGGGGGCGAAGACCCAGTACTTC
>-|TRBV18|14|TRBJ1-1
CASSPSGRRAEAFF
TGTGCCAGCTCACCATCAGGGAGGCGCGCTGAAGCTTTCTTT
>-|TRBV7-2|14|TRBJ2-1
CASSLIPSYNEQFF
TGTGCCAGCAGCCTAATCCCTTCCTACAATGAGCAGTTCTTC
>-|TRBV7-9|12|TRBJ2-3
CASSLPQDTQYF
TGTGCCAGCAGCTTACCCCAAGATACGCAGTATTTT
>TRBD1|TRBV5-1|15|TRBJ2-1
CASSLDRGMHNEQFF
TGCGCCAGCAGTTTGGACAGGGGAATGCACAATGAGCAGTTCTTC
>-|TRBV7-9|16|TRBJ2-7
CASSLAISEDSYEQYF
TGTGCCAGCAGCTTAGCGATATCCGAGGACTCCTACGAGCAGTACTTC
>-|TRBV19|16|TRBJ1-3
CASTSWPTGSGNTIYF
TGTGCCAGTACCTCCTGGCCCACAGGGTCTGGAAACACCATATATTTT
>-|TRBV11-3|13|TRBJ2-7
CASSYGQPYEQYF
TGTGCCAGCAGCTACGGACAGCCCTACGAGCAGTACTTC
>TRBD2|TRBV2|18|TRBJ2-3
CASSNIPHRLAGTDTQYF
TGTGCCAGCAGCAATATACCCCACCGACTAGCGGGAACAGATACGCAGTATTTT
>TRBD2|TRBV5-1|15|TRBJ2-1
CASKPLTSALNEQFF
TGCGCCAGCAAACCTTTGACTAGCGCGCTCAATGAGCAGTTCTTC